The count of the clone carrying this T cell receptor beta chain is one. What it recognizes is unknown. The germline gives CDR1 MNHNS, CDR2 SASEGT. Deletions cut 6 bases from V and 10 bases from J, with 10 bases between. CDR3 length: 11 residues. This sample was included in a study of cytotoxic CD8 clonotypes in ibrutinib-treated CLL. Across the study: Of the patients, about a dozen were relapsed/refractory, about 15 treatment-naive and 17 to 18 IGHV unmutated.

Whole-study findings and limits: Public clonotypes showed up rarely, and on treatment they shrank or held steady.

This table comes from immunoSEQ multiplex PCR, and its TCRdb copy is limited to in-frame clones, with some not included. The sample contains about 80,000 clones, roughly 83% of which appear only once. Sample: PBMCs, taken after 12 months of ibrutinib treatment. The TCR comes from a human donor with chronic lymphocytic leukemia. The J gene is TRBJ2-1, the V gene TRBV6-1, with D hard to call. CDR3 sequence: CASRDLGEQFF. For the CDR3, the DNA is TGTGCCAGCAGGGACCTAGGGGAGCAGTTCTTC.